Included here is one TCR beta chain sequence, with context. The sample belongs to a study of blood T cell repertoires in COVID-19. The V and J ends lost 4 bases and 4 bases respectively, with 11 bases between them. The CDR3 has 14 residues. From germline, CDR1 is MNHEY and CDR2 SMNVEV (reference sequence). Participant ages covered about 18 to 89 years across 20 to 25 US areas. Sequencing was performed with immunoSEQ multiplex PCR; in TCRdb, only in-frame clones are kept and a portion is missing. The sample carries roughly 520,000 clones, approximately 88% recorded once. What was sequenced was PBMCs or T cells enriched from blood (not recorded which). This TCR was sampled from a woman aged 40-49 years who had recovered from COVID-19. V is TRBV27 and J is TRBJ1-3; D not resolved. The CDR3 region is CASSSRLQGNTIYF. CDR3 DNA: TGTGCCAGCAGTTCCCGACTACAGGGAAACACCATATATTTT.